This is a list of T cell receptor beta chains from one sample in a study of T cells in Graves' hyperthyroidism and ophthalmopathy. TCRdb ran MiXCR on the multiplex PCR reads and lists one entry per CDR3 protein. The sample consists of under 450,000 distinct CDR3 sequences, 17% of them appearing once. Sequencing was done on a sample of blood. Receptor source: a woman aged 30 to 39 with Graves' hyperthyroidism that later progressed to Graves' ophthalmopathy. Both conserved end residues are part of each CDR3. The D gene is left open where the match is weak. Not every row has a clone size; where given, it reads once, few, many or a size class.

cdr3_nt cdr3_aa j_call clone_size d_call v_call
TGTGCCTGGACCCGGTCTGGAGAGAACAGGGGACAGCAGTACTTC CAWTRSGENRGQQYF TRBJ2-7 . TRBD1 TRBV30
TGCAGCGTTGCCGGGACAGCCGGGGGAAAACTGTTTTTT CSVAGTAGGKLFF TRBJ1-4 . TRBD1 TRBV29-1
TGCAGTGCTAGAGATCCAGGGACAGGGGGTGCCCCGGAAAATTCACCCCTCCACTTT CSARDPGTGGAPENSPLHF TRBJ1-6 . TRBD1 TRBV20-1
TGTGCCAGCAGTTTAATAGGTTCACCCCTCCACTTT CASSLIGSPLHF TRBJ1-6 many . TRBV28
TGTGCCAGTAGTAGTCAGCTGAGTGACATTCAGTACTTC CASSSQLSDIQYF TRBJ2-4 . . TRBV19
TGTGCCAGCAGTTGGACAGGCAATGAGCAGTTCTTC CASSWTGNEQFF TRBJ2-1 many TRBD1 TRBV6-9
TGTGCCAGCAGGACGGGGGTCTTCACAGATACGCAGTATTTT CASRTGVFTDTQYF TRBJ2-3 . . TRBV28
TGTGCCACCAGTCGGCGTGGTGCCTACGAGCAGTACTTC CATSRRGAYEQYF TRBJ2-7 many . TRBV12-3/TRBV12-4
TGTGCCATCAGAGTAAGCCTGGGGGACACGGGCGGAAACACCATATATTTT CAIRVSLGDTGGNTIYF TRBJ1-3 many . TRBV10-3
TGTGTGGACAGAGTCACTAGCACAGATACGCAGTATTTT CVDRVTSTDTQYF TRBJ2-3 many . TRBV2
TGTGCCAGCAGTGGACAGTTGAGCAATCAGCCCCAGCATTTT CASSGQLSNQPQHF TRBJ1-5 . . TRBV2
TGTGCCAGCAGCGTATCTGGTCTGAGCACTGAAGCTTTCTTT CASSVSGLSTEAFF TRBJ1-1 few . TRBV9
TGTGCCAGCAGAGGGACCCCGGGGGGCAATCAGCCCCAGCATTTT CASRGTPGGNQPQHF TRBJ1-5 . . TRBV6-1
TGCGCCAGCAGCTTGGGGGACGTAGCAACTAATGAAAAACTGTTTTTT CASSLGDVATNEKLFF TRBJ1-4 . . TRBV5-1
TGTGCCAGCAGCCCTCAAGGGACGGCTTTAAGGGATGGCTACACCTTC CASSPQGTALRDGYTF TRBJ1-2 few . TRBV7-9
TGTGCCAGCAGTTACTCCGCCGTTCGGGGGCTACGGAATAATGAGCAGTTCTTC CASSYSAVRGLRNNEQFF TRBJ2-1 . . TRBV6-2/TRBV6-3
TGTGCCAGCAGCCGGGGACAGCCGGACTACGAGCAGTACTTC CASSRGQPDYEQYF TRBJ2-7 many TRBD1 TRBV11-1
TGTGCCACCAGTGGGAGGGGAAACACCGGGGAGCTGTTTTTT CATSGRGNTGELFF TRBJ2-2 . . TRBV24-1
TGTGCCAGCAGCCCCCTAGGGTTGACCAAAAACATTCAGTACTTC CASSPLGLTKNIQYF TRBJ2-4 few . TRBV9
TGCGCCAGCAGCTTGTTCGTTCAAGAGACCCAGTACTTC CASSLFVQETQYF TRBJ2-5 few . TRBV5-1
TGTGCCAGCAGCCGTATGCCCGAGGTCTCTGGGGCCAACGTCCTGACTTTC CASSRMPEVSGANVLTF TRBJ2-6 few . TRBV7-8
TGTGCCAGCACCCCCTTGGGGGGCTCAGATACGCAGTATTTT CASTPLGGSDTQYF TRBJ2-3 . . TRBV12-3/TRBV12-4
TGTGCCAGCAGCTTTCCCCCGGGACAGGGATCGGGAGAGCAGTACTTC CASSFPPGQGSGEQYF TRBJ2-7 many TRBD1 TRBV7-2
TGTGCCAGCGGAGGGTCTATATACTACGAGCAGTACTTC CASGGSIYYEQYF TRBJ2-7 . . TRBV19
TGTGCCAGCAGTGATGCGGGAGATGGCACCGGGGAGCTGTTTTTT CASSDAGDGTGELFF TRBJ2-2 many TRBD2 TRBV6-4
TGTGCCAGCGGGGTTCATAGCGGGAGAAGGAATGAGCAGTTCTTC CASGVHSGRRNEQFF TRBJ2-1 . TRBD2 TRBV12-3/TRBV12-4
TGCAGCGCTGGGGCGGGTTCTGGAAACACCATATATTTT CSAGAGSGNTIYF TRBJ1-3 few . TRBV29-1
TGTGCCAGCCTCAGCGGGTATAGCGCGGACTACGAGCAGTACTTC CASLSGYSADYEQYF TRBJ2-7 many . TRBV6-1
TGTGCCAGCAGCTCACGTAGGGACCCAGACTACGAGCAGTACTTC CASSSRRDPDYEQYF TRBJ2-7 many . TRBV7-9
TGTGCCAGCAGCTTAGTCAGTCCCTACGAGCAGTACTTC CASSLVSPYEQYF TRBJ2-7 many . TRBV11-2
TGTGCCAGCAGTGACCTTGGGGAGACTGAAGCTTTCTTT CASSDLGETEAFF TRBJ1-1 few . TRBV2
TGTGCCAGCAGCCTCGGACCCCATTATGGCTGCACCTTC CASSLGPHYGCTF TRBJ1-2 few . TRBV3-1
TGTGCCAGCTCACCACTTGTGGCGGCCGGGGAGCTGTTTTTT CASSPLVAAGELFF TRBJ2-2 few . TRBV18
TGCAGTGCTACCAGCTCCTATAATTCACCCCTCCACTTT CSATSSYNSPLHF TRBJ1-6 . . TRBV20-1
TGTGCCAGCAGTTACGCGTATGGCTACACCTTC CASSYAYGYTF TRBJ1-2 many . TRBV6-2/TRBV6-3
TGTGCCAGCAGCTTAGCTGGGGGCGACGAGCAGTACTTC CASSLAGGDEQYF TRBJ2-7 many . TRBV7-8
TGTGCCAGCAGTCTAGGGAGGGGGCCCGATAAAGAGACCCAGTACTTC CASSLGRGPDKETQYF TRBJ2-5 many . TRBV28
TGTGCCAGCAGTTCTAAGACAGATACGCAGTATTTT CASSSKTDTQYF TRBJ2-3 many . TRBV12-3/TRBV12-4
TGCGCCAGCAACCTCAGGACAGGGGGTAACACTGAAGCTTTCTTT CASNLRTGGNTEAFF TRBJ1-1 many TRBD1 TRBV5-1
TGCAGTGCTCGACTAGCGGGAGTTTGGGGACCTCCCCAAGAGACCCAGTACTTC CSARLAGVWGPPQETQYF TRBJ2-5 many TRBD2 TRBV20-1
TGTGCCAGCAGCCAAGATAGGGCTCCGGGGGAGCTGTTTTTT CASSQDRAPGELFF TRBJ2-2 . . TRBV4-2
TGTGCCTCCAACGGACTAGCGGGGGGGGTCACAGATACGCAGTATTTT CASNGLAGGVTDTQYF TRBJ2-3 . TRBD2 TRBV24-1
TGTGCCAGCAGTGACAGGACAGGCAACACTGAAGCTTTCTTT CASSDRTGNTEAFF TRBJ1-1 many TRBD1 TRBV2
TGTGCCACCAGCAGATTTAAACGGGGCAGGGGAAATGAAAAACTGTTTTTT CATSRFKRGRGNEKLFF TRBJ1-4 many . TRBV15
TGCAGCTGCGCCCGGGGATACAATGAGCAGTTCTTC CSCARGYNEQFF TRBJ2-1 many . TRBV29-1
TGTGCCAGCAGCCAAGGCCGAGCGGGTCAGCCCCAGCATTTT CASSQGRAGQPQHF TRBJ1-5 few . TRBV4-2
TGCGCCAGCAGCCAAGCTGGGGGGAACACAGATACGCAGTATTTT CASSQAGGNTDTQYF TRBJ2-3 few . TRBV4-1
TGTGCCAGCCGGCTGAGCAACTACAATGAGCAGTTCTTC CASRLSNYNEQFF TRBJ2-1 many . TRBV7-2
TGTGCCACCCGGGCTAATGAGATTGAAGCTTTCTTT CATRANEIEAFF TRBJ1-1 many . TRBV14
TGCAGTGCTAGGATTCCGGCTGGGACAGAACCTAACTATTCACCCCTCCACTTT CSARIPAGTEPNYSPLHF TRBJ1-6 . TRBD1 TRBV20-1
TGTGCCATTCCTTTGGACACCTTC CAIPLDTF TRBJ1-2 many . TRBV10-3
TGTGCCAGCAGTTCCCCCCGGGAGGGGGCGGAGGATACGCAGTATTTT CASSSPREGAEDTQYF TRBJ2-3 many . TRBV28
TGTGCCAGCTCGACAGTTAGGAGCTCCTATAATTCACCCCTCCACTTT CASSTVRSSYNSPLHF TRBJ1-6 . . TRBV18